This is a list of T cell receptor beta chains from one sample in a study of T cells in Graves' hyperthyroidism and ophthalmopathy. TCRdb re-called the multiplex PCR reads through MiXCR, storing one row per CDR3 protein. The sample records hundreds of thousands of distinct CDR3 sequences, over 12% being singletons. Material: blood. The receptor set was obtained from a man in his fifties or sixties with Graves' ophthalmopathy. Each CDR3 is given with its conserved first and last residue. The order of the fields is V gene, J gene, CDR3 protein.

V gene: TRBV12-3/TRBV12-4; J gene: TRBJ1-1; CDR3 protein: CASSFLHEAFF
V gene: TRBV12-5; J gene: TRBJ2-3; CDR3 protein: CASGLNQGFPQYF
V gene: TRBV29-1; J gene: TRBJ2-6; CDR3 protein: CSVASGTVGSGANVLTF
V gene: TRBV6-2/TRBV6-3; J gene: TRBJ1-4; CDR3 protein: CARPFNETGYNNEKLFF
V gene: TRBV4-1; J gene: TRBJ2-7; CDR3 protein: CASSQGEAGAGEQYF
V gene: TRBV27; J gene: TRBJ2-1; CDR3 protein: CASSLYGLAASNEQFF
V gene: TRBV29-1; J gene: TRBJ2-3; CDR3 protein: CSVGRVSTDTQYF
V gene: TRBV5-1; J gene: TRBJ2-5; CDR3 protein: CASSFNRGSGETQYF
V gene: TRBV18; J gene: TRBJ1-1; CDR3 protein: CASSPRSAEAFF
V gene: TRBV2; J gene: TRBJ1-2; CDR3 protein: CASSKDPGGSRGYTF
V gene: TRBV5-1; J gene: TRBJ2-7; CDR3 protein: CASSNSRSREGEQYF
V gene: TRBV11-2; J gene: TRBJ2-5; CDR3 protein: CASSWGPGTGGEETQYF
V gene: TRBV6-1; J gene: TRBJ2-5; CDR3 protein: CASSETGAMYF
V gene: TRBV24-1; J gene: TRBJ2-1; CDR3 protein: CATSDDSGTSGYNEQFF
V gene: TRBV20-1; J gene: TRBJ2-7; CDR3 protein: CSAPVTSGRNEQYF
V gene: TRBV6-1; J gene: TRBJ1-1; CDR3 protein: CASTANRGRRVTEAFF
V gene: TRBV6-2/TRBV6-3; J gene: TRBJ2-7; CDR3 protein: CASRLTSGGPSYEQYF
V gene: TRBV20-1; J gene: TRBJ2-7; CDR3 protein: CSARGRTSVPYEQYF
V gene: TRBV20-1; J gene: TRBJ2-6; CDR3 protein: CSAGTGGSGANVLTF
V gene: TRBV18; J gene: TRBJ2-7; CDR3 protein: CASSPLFQEGYEQYF
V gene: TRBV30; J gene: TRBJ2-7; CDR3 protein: CAWSNPSGRIEQYF
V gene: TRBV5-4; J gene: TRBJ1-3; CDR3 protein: CASTSDVSGNTIYF
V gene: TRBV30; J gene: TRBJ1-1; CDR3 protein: CAWSDSQGLRYTEAFF
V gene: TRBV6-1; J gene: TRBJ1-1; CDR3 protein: CASFRLDTEALF
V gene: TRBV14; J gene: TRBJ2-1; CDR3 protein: CASSPHPNEQFF
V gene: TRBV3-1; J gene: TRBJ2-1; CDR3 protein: CASASPNYNEQFF
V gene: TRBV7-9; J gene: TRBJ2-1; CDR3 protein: CASSYRTSSEQFF
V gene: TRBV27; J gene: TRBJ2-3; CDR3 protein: CASSLSSLPPADTQYF
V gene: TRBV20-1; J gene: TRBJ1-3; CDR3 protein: CSARETVRNTIYF
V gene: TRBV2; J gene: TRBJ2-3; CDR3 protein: CATKPRIITDTQYF
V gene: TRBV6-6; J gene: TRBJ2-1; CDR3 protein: CASSYSIWTRGEQFF
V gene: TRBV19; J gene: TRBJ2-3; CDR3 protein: CASSMWGADTQYF
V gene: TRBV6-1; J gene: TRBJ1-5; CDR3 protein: CASSSDRSNQPQHF
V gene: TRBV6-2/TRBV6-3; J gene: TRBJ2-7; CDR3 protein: CASSYSVRFRGTPSSYEQYF
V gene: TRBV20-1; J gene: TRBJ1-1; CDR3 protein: CSALSDEREAFF
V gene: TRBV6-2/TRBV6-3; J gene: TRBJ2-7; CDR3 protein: CASTLAGTYEQYF
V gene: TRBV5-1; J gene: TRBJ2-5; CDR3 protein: CASSRSGREETQYF
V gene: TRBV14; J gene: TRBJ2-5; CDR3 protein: CASSQLSGRGTQYF
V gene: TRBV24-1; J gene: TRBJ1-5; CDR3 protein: CATSGGGDRAQHF
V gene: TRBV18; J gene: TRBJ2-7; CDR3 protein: CASSAITGYEQYF
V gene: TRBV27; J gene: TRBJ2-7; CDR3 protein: CASTNFTSGTYEQYF
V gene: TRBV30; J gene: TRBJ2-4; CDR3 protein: CAWSFRGSNIQYF
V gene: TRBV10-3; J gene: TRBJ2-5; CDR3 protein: CAISGASGSLVGETQYF
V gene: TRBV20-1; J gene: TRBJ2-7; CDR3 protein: CSAEQGTNTGYEQYF
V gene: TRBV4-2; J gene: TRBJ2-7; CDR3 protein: CASSQAGFYEQYF
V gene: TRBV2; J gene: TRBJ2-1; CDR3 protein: CASKDRGTYNEQFF
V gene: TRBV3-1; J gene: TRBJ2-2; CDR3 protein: CASSQVSGIGTGELFF
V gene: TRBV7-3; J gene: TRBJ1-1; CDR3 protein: CASSPTWFGPKNTEAFF
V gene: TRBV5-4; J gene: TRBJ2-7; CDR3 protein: CASSTGLAGYEQYF
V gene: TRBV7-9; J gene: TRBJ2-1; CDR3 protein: CASSLSRGLNEQFF
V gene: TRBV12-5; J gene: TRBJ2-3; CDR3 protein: CASGETNVTDTQYF
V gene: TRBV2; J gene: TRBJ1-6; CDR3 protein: CATRSSTVNSPLHF
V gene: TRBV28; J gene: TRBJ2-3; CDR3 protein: CASSEAGGWYF
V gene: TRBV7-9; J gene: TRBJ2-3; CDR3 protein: CASSLAPGLAGGHTQYF
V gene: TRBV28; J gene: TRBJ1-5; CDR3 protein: CASSLSDQPQHF
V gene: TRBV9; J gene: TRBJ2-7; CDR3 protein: CASSRRESGVYEQYF
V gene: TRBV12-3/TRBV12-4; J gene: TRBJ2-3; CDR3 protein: CASRTGTSGSHAQYF